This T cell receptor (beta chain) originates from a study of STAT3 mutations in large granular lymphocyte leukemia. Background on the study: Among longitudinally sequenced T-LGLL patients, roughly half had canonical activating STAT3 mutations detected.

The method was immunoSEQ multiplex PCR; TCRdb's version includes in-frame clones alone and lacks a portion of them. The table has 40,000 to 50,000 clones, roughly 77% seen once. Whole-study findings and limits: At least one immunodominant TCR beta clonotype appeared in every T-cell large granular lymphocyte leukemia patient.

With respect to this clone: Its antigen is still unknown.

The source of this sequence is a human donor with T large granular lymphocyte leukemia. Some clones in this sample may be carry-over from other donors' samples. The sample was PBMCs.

CDR3 DNA sequence: TGCGCCAGCAGCCAAGGTGGAGGGGCTGGCAATCAGCCCCAGCATTTT. Translated, it gives CASSQGGGAGNQPQHF. The chain is built from TRBV4-1 and TRBJ1-5; D might be TRBD1 (5 bases). Trimming pared 1 base from V and 2 bases from J, leaving 12 bases between. Germline-derived CDR1 and CDR2 are MGHRA and YSYEKL. The CDR3 covers 16 residues.